The 8 T cell receptor beta chains presented below share a single source sample, sequenced in a study of shared clonotypes between healthy human individuals. Libraries were prepared by immunoSEQ multiplex PCR; TCRdb keeps only in-frame clonotypes and omits some of them. Among roughly 2 million clones listed, about 95% were seen once. The naive CD8 subset, CD45RO-negative cells positively selected for CCR7, excluded terminally differentiated effector memory CD45RA+ cells. Source material: naive CD8+ T cells sorted from blood. The receptors were sampled from a man aged 18 to 29 in good health.

The rearrangement uses TRBV28 and TRBJ2-2; D unresolved. The CDR3 contains 15 residues. V was pared by 3 bases and J by 7 bases, with 15 bases between. From germline, CDR1 is MDHEN and CDR2 SYDVKM. CDR3 sequence: CASSFSPSGSGELFF. The DNA of the CDR3 is TGTGCCAGCAGTTTTTCCCCGTCGGGTAGCGGGGAGCTGTTTTTT.

The V gene is TRBV5-1, the J gene TRBJ2-2, with D perhaps TRBD1 (6 bases). The CDR3 length is 18 residues. V shed 2 bases and J shed 2 bases, with 19 bases lying between them. The germline gives CDR1 SGHRS, CDR2 YFSETQ. DNA of the CDR3: TGCGCCAGCAGCTTCCGCCCCGGGTGGACAGCCAACACCGGGGAGCTGTTTTTT. Protein: CASSFRPGWTANTGELFF.

The chain couples TRBV19 to TRBJ1-2; 11 nucleotides line up with TRBD1. The ends lost 1 base at V and 10 bases at J; junction bases unmatched: 5. This CDR3 contains 14 residues. CDR1 and CDR2 (germline): LNHDA, SQIVND (reference sequence). The CDR3 protein is CASSIAGTGGDYTF. The CDR3 region has the DNA TGTGCCAGTAGTATAGCCGGGACAGGGGGTGACTACACCTTC.

This clone showed up just once. The rearrangement uses TRBV30 and TRBJ1-1; D call uncertain. Germline CDR1 and CDR2: GTSNPN and SVGIG (reference sequence). Trimming left V 5 bases short and J 0 bases short, with 19 bases between. The CDR3 loop spans 16 amino acids. The CDR3 is CAWVPVLQWLNTEAFF. The CDR3 nucleotides read TGTGCCTGGGTCCCGGTATTACAGTGGTTGAACACTGAAGCTTTCTTT. The whole variable domain, remainder taken from reference TRBV30 and TRBJ1-1, is SQTIHQWPATLVQPVGSPLSLECTVEGTSNPNLYWYRQAAGRGLQLLFYSVGIGQISSEVPQNLSASRPQDRQFILSSKKLLLSDSGFYLCAWVPVLQWLNTEAFFGQGTRLTVV.

This clone was seen only once. The chain has TRBV2 and TRBJ2-5; TRBD2 might be the D (6 bases). V was trimmed by 5 bases and J by 3 bases, leaving 13 bases between them. CDR3 size: 14 residues. Germline-derived CDR1 and CDR2 are SNHLY and FYNNEI. The CDR3 is CASSLAWGEETQYF. The CDR3 nucleotides are TGTGCCAGCAGTCTTGCCTGGGGGGAAGAGACCCAGTACTTC.

The chain links TRBV6-6 to TRBJ2-3; 7 positions agree with TRBD2. Looked up from germline, CDR1 is MNHNY and CDR2 is SVGAGI (reference sequence). V gave up 0 bases and J gave up 2 bases; unmatched junction bases: 2. This CDR3 has 15 residues. CDR3 sequence reads: CASSYSAGDTDTQYF. As DNA, the CDR3 is TGTGCCAGCAGTTACTCGGCGGGAGACACAGATACGCAGTATTTT.

This sequence joins TRBV4-1 and TRBJ2-6, with 8 bases identical to TRBD1. This CDR3 is 18 amino acids long. Germline V lookup: CDR1 MGHRA, CDR2 YSYEKL. Trimming took 0 bases from V and 4 from J; bases not matched to a gene: 8. The DNA of the CDR3 is TGCGCCAGCAGCCAAGATCCAGGGGGCGCGGAGGGGGCCAACGTCCTGACTTTC. Translation gives CASSQDPGGAEGANVLTF.

This clone came up once. The chain employs TRBV11-2 and TRBJ1-4; 9 nucleotides line up with TRBD1. Germline CDR1 is SGHAT and CDR2 is FQNNGV. V trimming: 3 bases; J trimming: 16 bases; junction bases outside the gene matches: 9. This CDR3 contains 13 residues. The CDR3: CASSFGTGFIPFF. The CDR3 DNA follows: TGTGCCAGCAGCTTCGGGACAGGGTTCATTCCGTTTTTT.